This entry is about one TCR beta chain. The record originates from a study of blood T cell repertoires in COVID-19. As for the study in general: COVID-19 samples from acute and convalescent phases originated in the United States, Italy and Spain. T cells, B-cell-depleted T cells, or PBMCs supplied cDNA or gDNA.

The germline V gene has CDR1 SGHAT and CDR2 FQNNGV. Trimming stripped 0 bases from V and 4 bases from J, with 12 bases between. This CDR3 has 15 amino acids. Per the original data handling: Amplification of reference gene primers provided the estimated nucleated cell counts. The method was immunoSEQ multiplex PCR; TCRdb's version includes in-frame clones alone and lacks a portion of them. The V and J calls and the clone size are those of that table, but D and trimming were determined from the DNA. Among approximately 190,000 clones listed, around four fifths were seen once. The chain has TRBV11-2 and TRBJ1-2; D might be TRBD1 (6 bases). The sequence came from a woman between 25 and 40 years old with acute or convalescent COVID-19. The sample was peripheral blood. CDR3 sequence (DNA): TGTGCCAGCAGCTTAGATACAGGGCGCGGCTATGGCTACACCTTC. Translated, it gives CASSLDTGRGYGYTF.